This T cell receptor beta chain was sequenced for a study of identical twins. Each CDR3 protein gets one entry after TCRdb re-called the 5' RACE reads with MiXCR. The table includes 300,000 or so distinct CDR3 sequences, roughly 8.6% detected once. Trimming removed 4 bases from V and 6 bases from J, with 15 bases in between. The CDR3 covers 13 residues. Germline V gene lookup returns CDR1 GTSNPN and CDR2 SVGIG (reference sequence). The study's findings and limits: Where beta out-of-frame sequences were concerned, excess twin sharing was weaker. Among out-of-frame alpha sequences shared by twins, low generation probability occurred in excess.

The sample holds a few counts of this clonotype. What it recognizes is unknown. This sample also appeared in a second study, on yellow fever vaccine responses in identical twins.

This receptor was taken from a woman under 30 in good health. The chain carries TRBV30 and TRBJ1-2; TRBD1 is a possible D gene (6 bases). Source material: CD8+ T cells sorted from blood. The CDR3 reads CAWTEGVANGYTF. CDR3 in DNA: TGTGCCTGGACCGAGGGGGTCGCAAATGGCTACACCTTC.